This passage covers 8 T cell receptor beta chains from one sample sequenced in a study of T cell repertoires in cytomegalovirus infection. Each CDR3 protein gets one entry after TCRdb re-called the reads with MiXCR. The table has under 350,000 distinct CDR3 sequences, about 9.1% seen once. Sequenced input: PBMCs. The receptor source for this set is a human donor in good health (CMV status not recorded). Some clones in this sample may be carry-over from other donors' samples.

At least ten counts were recorded for this clonotype. The rearrangement joins TRBV29-1 to TRBJ2-5; TRBD2 is a possible D gene (6 bases). Trimming took off 3 bases at V and 5 bases at J, with 10 bases between the two ends. Germline V CDR1 and CDR2: SQVTM, ANQGSEA. This CDR3 contains 12 residues. CDR3 loop: CSVEGGGETQYF. The CDR3, as DNA: TGCAGCGTTGAGGGGGGTGGCGAGACCCAGTACTTC. The whole variable domain, remainder taken from reference TRBV29-1 and TRBJ2-5, is SAVISQKPSRDICQRGTSLTIQCQVDSQVTMMFWYRQQPGQSLTLIATANQGSEATYESGFVIDKFPISRPNLTFSTLTVSNMSPEDSSIYLCSVEGGGETQYFGPGTRLLVL.

The sample holds many counts of this clonotype. This chain connects TRBV28 to TRBJ1-3; the D gene is possibly TRBD1 (5 bases). Germline V gene data show CDR1 as MDHEN and CDR2 as SYDVKM. The V end was cut by 5 bases, the J end by 4 bases, with 18 bases between. The CDR3 is made up of 16 amino acids. The CDR3 sequence is CASSPPGGGIGNTIYF. DNA for the CDR3: TGTGCCAGCAGTCCCCCCGGTGGGGGGATCGGAAACACCATATATTTT.

This clonotype was observed many times. This chain uses TRBV7-3 with TRBJ1-3; D remains ambiguous. The CDR3 sequence is 14 residues long. The germline V gene encodes CDR1 SGHTA and CDR2 FQGTGA. V dropped 2 bases and J dropped 0 bases, with 5 bases sitting between them. The CDR3 reads CASSLSTSGNTIYF. The CDR3 nucleotides read TGTGCCAGCAGCTTATCGACCTCTGGAAACACCATATATTTT.

The chain links TRBV28 to TRBJ1-6; D gene unclear. Germline V gene sequence: CDR1 MDHEN, CDR2 SYDVKM. Trimming cost V 3 bases and J 6 bases, with 9 bases left between them. This CDR3 region has 14 residues. Here the CDR3 reads CASSLRETNSPLHF. The CDR3, as DNA: TGTGCCAGCAGTTTGAGGGAGACTAATTCACCCCTCCACTTT.

This clonotype is a singleton in its sample. The chain combines TRBV5-5 with TRBJ2-7, with 11 positions matching TRBD2. CDR3 length equals 17 residues. After removal of 0 bases from V and 0 bases from J, the junction contained 5 bases not matched to a gene. The germline CDR1 and CDR2 sequences are SGHKS and YYEKEE (reference sequence). The CDR3 spells CASSLGLAGWDSYEQYF. CDR3 DNA: TGTGCCAGCAGCTTGGGACTAGCGGGGTGGGACTCCTACGAGCAGTACTTC.

This clonotype has just a few counts. This chain joins TRBV18 and TRBJ1-6; 9 nucleotides match TRBD1. The junction had 5 bases not matched to a gene; V was cut back by 4 bases and J by 7 bases. CDR1 KGHSH and CDR2 LQKENI come from the germline V gene. The CDR3 covers 15 residues. The CDR3 reads CASSRQGVINSPLHF. The CDR3 DNA reads TGTGCCAGCTCACGACAGGGGGTAATAAATTCACCCCTCCACTTT.

This clonotype was observed at least ten times. The V and J genes are TRBV5-5 and TRBJ2-5; TRBD1 aligns across 7 bases. Germline V gene data show CDR1 as SGHKS and CDR2 as YYEKEE (reference sequence). V dropped 4 bases and J dropped 3; count of bases not matched to a gene: 12. The CDR3 runs 16 residues. CDR3 sequence (DNA): TGTGCCAGCAGCCGGACAGGTACCGAGACCGAAGAGACCCAGTACTTC. Its translation: CASSRTGTETEETQYF.

This clonotype was counted between two and nine times. The chain links TRBV13 to TRBJ2-2; either TRBD1 or TRBD2 may supply D (5 bases each). The CDR3 has 16 amino acids. Trimming pared 5 bases from V and 8 bases from J, leaving 21 bases between. Per the germline V gene, CDR1 is PRHDT and CDR2 is FYEKMQ (reference sequence). CDR3 sequence (DNA): TGTGCCAGCAGCCGTGCAACCGGGGCCTCCCGGGGGGAGCTGTTTTTT. It encodes CASSRATGASRGELFF.